This T cell receptor beta chain was identified in a study of beta chain features in type 1 diabetes. Study conclusions and caveats: Within each of all four CD4+ subsets, Type 1 diabetes patients had TCRB CDR3s that were moderately but significantly shorter.

There are a few counts of this clone. Its antigen remains unknown. In germline, CDR1 is SGHTA, CDR2 FQGTGA. The CDR3 extends over 14 amino acids. The V gene lost 0 bases and the J gene lost 5 bases, with 7 bases spanning the gap. Reverse transcription of all isolated RNA meant that expressed TCRB transcripts were sequenced. Method: immunoSEQ multiplex PCR; TCRdb's copy keeps in-frame clones and lacks some. The data hold 45,000 to 60,000 clones, with just under 45% observed a single time. The sample taken for sequencing was stem cell memory CD4+ T cells from blood. This rearrangement joins TRBV7-3 to TRBJ2-2; D uncertain. The source is a man in his thirties or forties with type 1 diabetes. The chain's CDR3 is CASSLTHNTGELFF. CDR3 DNA: TGTGCCAGCAGCTTAACGCACAATACCGGGGAGCTGTTTTTT. The full variable domain, in which reference TRBV7-3 and TRBJ2-2 provide the parts outside the CDR3, is GAGVSQTPSNKVTEKGKYVELRCDPISGHTALYWYRQSLGQGPEFLIYFQGTGAADDSGLPNDRFFAVRPEGSVSTLKIQRTERGDSAVYLCASSLTHNTGELFFGEGSRLTVL.